Presented here are 25 T cell receptor beta chains from one specimen sequenced in a study of blood T cell repertoires in COVID-19. The data were produced by immunoSEQ multiplex PCR, yet TCRdb's version contains in-frame clones alone and is incomplete. The sample records under 110,000 clones, about three quarters being singletons. What was sequenced was peripheral blood. These receptors were obtained from a man older than 75 with COVID-19, enrolled during active disease.

The V and J genes are TRBV19 and TRBJ1-3, with a tentative D call TRBD1 (6 bases). The CDR3 has 15 residues. Trimming stripped 7 bases from V and 0 bases from J, with 13 bases between. Germline V CDR1 and CDR2: LNHDA, SQIVND (reference sequence). The CDR3 DNA follows: TGTGCCAGTACTCACAGGGCTACCTCTGGAAACACCATATATTTT. Translated, it gives CASTHRATSGNTIYF.

This clone was seen a single time. V gene TRBV18 combines with J gene TRBJ2-7; D may be TRBD1 (5 bases). Trimming removed 1 base at V and 2 bases at J, with 9 bases between. This CDR3 is built from 14 residues. CDR1 is KGHSH and CDR2 is LQKENI in the germline V gene. The CDR3 sequence is CASSPQQGTYEQYF. The CDR3 nucleotides are TGTGCCAGCTCACCACAGCAGGGTACCTACGAGCAGTACTTC.

The chain uses TRBV6-5 and TRBJ2-7; 9 nucleotides agree with TRBD2. The V gene end was trimmed by 9 bases and the J gene end by 1 base; junction bases not matched to a gene: 7. Germline V gives CDR1 MNHEY, CDR2 SVGAGI. The CDR3 has 14 amino acids. CDR3 residues: CASDSGSSSYEQYF. As DNA, the CDR3 is TGTGCCAGTGATAGCGGGAGCTCTTCCTACGAGCAGTACTTC.

The chain carries TRBV5-1 and TRBJ2-7, with 8 bases matching TRBD1. The CDR3 has 13 residues. Unmatched junction bases numbered 4, after V lost 4 bases and J lost 4 bases. Germline V CDR1 and CDR2: SGHRS, YFSETQ. CDR3 nucleotides: TGCGCCAGCAGCATCGACAGGGGTTACGAGCAGTACTTC. Protein product: CASSIDRGYEQYF.

The chain combines TRBV6-6 with TRBJ2-2; 8 nucleotides line up with TRBD1. The germline CDR1 and CDR2 sequences are MNHNY and SVGAGI (reference sequence). The CDR3 length is 15 residues. The V and J ends lost 6 bases and 7 bases, in that order; junction bases with no gene match: 10. DNA for the CDR3: TGTGCCAGCAGACGGACAGGGATGGACGGCGGGGAGCTGTTTTTT. The encoded protein is CASRRTGMDGGELFF.

V gene TRBV25-1 combines with J gene TRBJ1-4; tentatively, D is TRBD1 (6 bases). Germline assignment: CDR1 MGHDK and CDR2 SYGVNS. CDR3 length: 13 amino acids. The germline V and J ends were trimmed by 7 bases and 4 bases, with 10 bases remaining between them. CDR3 sequence (DNA): TGTGCCAGCACCGACAGGCTTAATGAAAAACTGTTTTTT. Translation: CASTDRLNEKLFF.

This chain connects TRBV29-1 to TRBJ2-2, with 8 positions matching TRBD2. This CDR3 comprises 16 residues. With V trimmed by 5 bases and J by 1 base, 9 bases remained unmatched. CDR1 and CDR2 (germline): SQVTM, ANQGSEA. The CDR3 sequence: CSVLSTSVLNTGELFF. In nucleotides, the CDR3 is TGCAGCGTTTTATCGACTAGCGTCCTGAACACCGGGGAGCTGTTTTTT.

The chain couples TRBV11-2 to TRBJ2-4; TRBD2 aligns across 9 bases. Germline lookup yields CDR1 SGHAT and CDR2 FQNNGV. The V segment lost 0 bases and the J segment 6 bases; nucleotides outside the gene matches: 6. This CDR3 contains 16 residues. In nucleotides, the CDR3 is TGTGCCAGCAGCTTAGATCCCGGTAGCGGGAGAAACATTCAGTACTTC. It codes for CASSLDPGSGRNIQYF.

The chain employs TRBV28 and TRBJ1-6; D is undetermined. Germline V gene lookup returns CDR1 MDHEN and CDR2 SYDVKM. This CDR3 is 12 amino acids long. V lost 6 bases to trimming and J lost 6 bases, with 6 bases between them. The CDR3 DNA reads TGTGCCAGCAGCACAGCTAATTCACCCCTCCACTTT. This gives the protein CASSTANSPLHF.

Details on this clone: Germline is not matched at one junction end, which may reflect a read error. Written as DNA, the CDR3 is TGTGCTAGCAGCCCCCGCCACATGGCGGGGGGTAACAATGAGCAGTTCTTC. The encoded protein is CASSPRHMAGGNNEQFF. This sequence joins TRBV7-7 and TRBJ2-1; TRBD2 aligns across 8 bases. The CDR3 is made up of 17 amino acids. Germline CDR1 and CDR2: SSHAT and FNYEAQ (reference sequence).

The chain links TRBV7-3 to TRBJ2-7; 8 bases agree with TRBD1. This CDR3 has 14 amino acids. The junction had 5 bases not matched to a gene; V was cut back by 2 bases and J by 5 bases. The germline CDR1 and CDR2 sequences are SGHTA and FQGTGA. The CDR3 reads CASSLAGGHHEQYF. CDR3 nucleotides: TGTGCCAGCAGCTTAGCAGGGGGCCACCACGAGCAGTACTTC.

Notes on this clone: A junction boundary mismatches the germline segment, possibly from a read error. The chain couples TRBV13 to TRBJ2-1; 12 bases fit TRBD2. This CDR3 has 12 amino acids. Germline values: CDR1 PRHDT, CDR2 FYEKMQ (reference sequence). CDR3 sequence: CASIETSGSMVF. The CDR3 DNA follows: TGTGCCAGCATCGAGACTAGCGGGAGCATGGTCTTC.

This chain connects TRBV9 to TRBJ2-2, with 8 bases that match TRBD1. V lost 4 bases and J lost 5; bases outside the gene matches: 10. CDR3 length equals 16 residues. Germline V gives CDR1 SGDLS, CDR2 YYNGEE. The CDR3 region has the DNA TGTGCCAGCAGCTTTCCGCAGGGGGCAGGAACCGGGGAGCTGTTTTTT. It is translated as CASSFPQGAGTGELFF.

In its sample, this clone was seen once. This sample includes further DNA sequences coding for the same CDR3. The CDR3 reads CASSLAFTYEQYF. CDR3 sequence (DNA): TGTGCCAGCAGCTTAGCTTTCACCTACGAGCAGTACTTC. This chain links TRBV7-2 with TRBJ2-7; unclear D gene. The CDR3 is 13 residues long. The V and J ends lost 0 bases and 2 bases respectively, with 5 bases between them. Per the germline V gene, CDR1 is SGHTA and CDR2 is FQGNSA.

This rearrangement joins TRBV4-1 to TRBJ2-1; 10 nucleotides match TRBD2. The CDR3 totals 21 residues. The germline V gene encodes CDR1 MGHRA and CDR2 YSYEKL. The junction had 26 bases not matched to a gene; V was cut back by 4 bases and J by 8 bases. CDR3 loop: CASSRISDLGGLAVRRDEQFF. The CDR3 DNA reads as TGCGCCAGCAGCCGAATATCAGACTTGGGCGGACTAGCGGTCCGGAGGGATGAGCAGTTCTTC.

This chain links TRBV28 with TRBJ2-7; the match to TRBD1 covers 7 bases. Germline CDR1 reads MDHEN; CDR2 reads SYDVKM. J was trimmed by 6 bases and V by 6 bases; bases with no gene match: 14. This CDR3 has 15 amino acids. The CDR3 DNA is TGTGCCAGCAGCGCCGACAGGGTAGGCACCAGCGAGCAGTACTTC. This gives the protein CASSADRVGTSEQYF.

The chain employs TRBV2 and TRBJ2-1, with 11 bases fitting TRBD2. V was clipped by 6 bases and J by 6 bases; unmatched bases: 4. CDR1 SNHLY and CDR2 FYNNEI come from the germline V gene. CDR3 size: 14 residues. The CDR3 region has the DNA TGTGCCAGCAGGGAGACTAGCGGGGTCAATGAGCAGTTCTTC. Amino acids: CASRETSGVNEQFF.

Turning to this clone: At one end, the junction sequence differs from germline, possibly due to a read error. CDR3 DNA: TGCGCCGGCAGTCGGGACTCGACCGGGGAGCTGTTTTTT. The encoded protein is CAGSRDSTGELFF. The chain couples TRBV5-1 to TRBJ2-2, with D possibly TRBD2 on 6 matching bases. The CDR3 is 13 amino acids. The germline V gene has CDR1 SGHRS and CDR2 YFSETQ.

V is TRBV3-1 (or the pseudogene TRBV3-2) and J is TRBJ2-5; D gene uncertain. Trimming removed 3 bases at V and 2 bases at J, with 7 bases between. The germline V gene encodes CDR1 LGHDT and CDR2 YNNKEL (reference sequence). The CDR3 spans 13 residues. The CDR3: CASSQLAQETQYF. DNA of the CDR3: TGTGCCAGCAGCCAGTTAGCTCAAGAGACCCAGTACTTC.

The chain combines TRBV2 with TRBJ2-3; possible D gene TRBD2, 6 bases. Trimming cost V 0 bases and J 1 base, with 14 bases left between them. The CDR3 spans 17 residues. Germline CDR1 reads SNHLY; CDR2 reads FYNNEI. The CDR3 DNA is TGTGCCAGCAGTGAAGCGCTTCGGGTAGCGGGCACAGATACGCAGTATTTT. Residues: CASSEALRVAGTDTQYF.

This sequence joins TRBV7-9 and TRBJ2-7, with 8 bases aligning to TRBD1. V gave up 5 bases and J gave up 4 bases; unmatched junction bases: 13. The CDR3 contains 16 residues. CDR1 is SEHNR, CDR2 FQNEAQ, per germline (reference sequence). CDR3 DNA: TGTGCCAGCAGCGCCCTCAGGGGGCCCCACGCTTACGAGCAGTACTTC. Its protein is CASSALRGPHAYEQYF. Looking up the rest from reference TRBV7-9 and TRBJ2-7 gives the full variable domain: DTGVSQNPRHKITKRGQNVTFRCDPISEHNRLYWYRQTLGQGPEFLTYFQNEAQLEKSRLLSDRFSAERPKGSFSTLEIQRTEQGDSAMYLCASSALRGPHAYEQYFGPGTRLTVT.

J is TRBJ2-1 and V is TRBV18; 7 nucleotides line up with TRBD1. Germline V lookup: CDR1 KGHSH, CDR2 LQKENI. Germline trimming cut 6 bases from V and 4 bases from J; bases unmatched to any gene: 12. The CDR3 length is 16 residues. CDR3 bases: TGTGCCAGCTCCCAGAGAAGGGGACAGACTTACAATGAGCAGTTCTTC. Amino acids: CASSQRRGQTYNEQFF.

The chain carries TRBV11-2 and TRBJ1-1, with D hard to call. In germline, CDR1 is SGHAT, CDR2 FQNNGV. V lost 5 bases and J lost 7, with 11 bases in between. The CDR3 is 12 amino acids. The CDR3 DNA reads as TGTGCCAGCAGCCGAGGGCAGGTTGAAGCTTTCTTT. It is translated as CASSRGQVEAFF.

The chain has TRBV2 and TRBJ1-1, with 7 positions matching TRBD1. The CDR3 contains 13 residues. The germline CDR1 and CDR2 sequences are SNHLY and FYNNEI. The trim removed 8 bases at V and 5 bases at J, leaving 8 bases unmatched. The CDR3 bases are TGTGCCAGCCGACGACAGGGTGGGACTGAAGCTTTCTTT. This translates into CASRRQGGTEAFF.

This clone has a single count. The chain combines TRBV9 with TRBJ1-5, with 10 bases aligning to TRBD1. Germline CDR1 reads SGDLS; CDR2 reads YYNGEE. V lost 1 base and J lost 5; bases outside the gene matches: 3. The CDR3 extends over 15 amino acids. The CDR3 DNA is TGTGCCAGCAGCGTACACGGACAGGGGGATCAGCCCCAGCATTTT. It translates to CASSVHGQGDQPQHF. The entire variable domain, with the rest obtained from reference TRBV9 and TRBJ1-5, is as follows: DSGVTQTPKHLITATGQRVTLRCSPRSGDLSVYWYQQSLDQGLQFLIQYYNGEERAKGNILERFSAQQFPDLHSELNLSSLELGDSALYFCASSVHGQGDQPQHFGDGTRLSIL.